The 5 T cell receptor beta chains in this list originate from one sample, sequenced in a study of blood T cell repertoires in COVID-19. Repertoires were generated with immunoSEQ multiplex PCR, while TCRdb's copy carries only in-frame clones and drops some. This sample yields fewer than 200,000 clones, of which over 75% are seen a single time; roughly 6% belongs to the top ten. Sequences were obtained from PBMCs or T cells enriched from blood (not recorded which). These TCRs come from a woman aged 40 to 55 with acute COVID-19.

The chain carries TRBV6-5 and TRBJ1-5; D remains ambiguous. In germline, CDR1 is MNHEY, CDR2 SVGAGI. The CDR3 consists of 13 residues. Between the trimmed V and J ends, which lost 10 bases and 4 bases, there was a span of 14 bases. The CDR3 nucleotides read TGTGCCACCTTTTTAAACAGAAATCAGCCCCAGCATTTT. This translates into CATFLNRNQPQHF.

This chain links TRBV7-9 with TRBJ1-4, with D perhaps matching TRBD1 (5 bases). The CDR3 runs 15 residues. V was clipped by 5 bases and J by 15 bases, with 25 bases between them. The germline gives CDR1 SEHNR, CDR2 FQNEAQ (reference sequence). Here the CDR3 DNA reads TGTGCCAGCAGCATCGAAGGCCGGGGGAGAAAAGGAGTGTTTTTT. It codes for CASSIEGRGRKGVFF.

The chain uses TRBV9 and TRBJ1-3, with D unclear. The CDR3 runs to 12 residues. Trimming took off 4 bases at V and 4 bases at J, with 6 bases between the two ends. The V gene's germline CDR1 is SGDLS and CDR2 YYNGEE. CDR3 protein: CASSLVGNTIYF. The CDR3 DNA reads as TGTGCCAGCAGCCTCGTGGGAAACACCATATATTTT.

In this sample, this clone turned up once. The J gene is TRBJ1-5, the V gene TRBV5-1, with TRBD1 matching 7 bases. CDR3 length equals 16 residues. Trimming cost V 0 bases and J 1 base; bases outside gene matches: 4. Germline V gene sequence: CDR1 SGHRS, CDR2 YFSETQ. The CDR3 DNA is TGCGCCAGCAGCTTGGGTGGGACAGAAAGCAATCAGCCCCAGCATTTT. Residues: CASSLGGTESNQPQHF.

V and J are TRBV7-2 and TRBJ1-1, with D perhaps matching TRBD1 (5 bases). The CDR3 has 14 residues. Germline V gene sequence: CDR1 SGHTA, CDR2 FQGNSA. Trimming took 1 base from V and 7 from J, leaving 13 bases between them. CDR3 coding DNA: TGTGCCAGCAGCTTAGTGGGGGGGAGACTTGAAGCTTTCTTT. It encodes CASSLVGGRLEAFF.